Detailed here is one T cell receptor (beta chain). The sample comes from a study of blood T cell repertoires in COVID-19. Methods used by the authors: The authors estimated nucleated cell counts from reference gene primer amplification. The protocol was immunoSEQ multiplex PCR, while the TCRdb copy is restricted to in-frame clones and leaves out a portion. The V and J calls and the clone size are those of that table, but D and trimming were determined from the DNA. The sample yields about 330,000 clones, 88% seen once. The clonotype was recovered from a man aged 25 to 40 who had recovered from COVID-19. The sequenced sample was PBMCs or T cells enriched from blood (not recorded which).

CDR3 bases: TGTGCCAGCAGCTTTCAGGCACCCTCTGGGGAGCAGTACTTC. It codes for CASSFQAPSGEQYF. The rearrangement joins TRBV5-4 to TRBJ2-7, with no clear D. The CDR3 spans 14 residues. CDR1 SGHNT and CDR2 YYREEE come from the germline V gene (reference sequence). Deletions cut 2 bases from V and 7 bases from J, with 16 bases between.